This TCR beta chain emerged from a study of blood T cell repertoires in COVID-19. Across the study: Both acute and convalescent COVID-19 samples were obtained from the United States, Italy and Spain. PBMCs, B-cell-depleted T cells, or T cells were the source of the cDNA or gDNA that made up the material.

This clone was observed a handful of times. With 5 bases removed from V and 5 bases from J, the gap between germline ends came to 22 bases. This CDR3 spans 17 amino acids. Per the germline V gene, CDR1 is LNHDA and CDR2 is SQIVND (reference sequence). Original analysis: Reference gene primer amplification gave estimated nucleated cell counts. The data were produced by immunoSEQ multiplex PCR, yet TCRdb's version contains in-frame clones alone and is incomplete. The DNA was the basis for D and trimming; V, J and clone size are from that table. This table holds under 250,000 clones, about 82% found once.

The sample taken for sequencing was peripheral blood. The sequence was collected from a man older than 75 with acute or convalescent COVID-19. The V gene is TRBV19, the J gene TRBJ1-5, with D possibly TRBD1 on 6 matching bases. CDR3 region: CASSPPGHQGSHQPQHF. The CDR3 DNA follows: TGTGCCAGTAGTCCCCCGGGACACCAGGGTTCTCATCAGCCCCAGCATTTT.